This T cell receptor beta chain was documented in a study of response to subunit inactivated influenza vaccine. Trimming removed 7 bases at V and 6 bases at J, with 21 bases between. This CDR3 has 15 residues. The V gene's germline CDR1 is SEHNR and CDR2 FQNEAQ (reference sequence). TCRdb passed the RT-PCR reads through MiXCR, listing each CDR3 protein once. This sample yields around 650,000 distinct CDR3 sequences, of which 15% to 19% are seen a single time; 9.5% to 13% belongs to the top ten. This chain joins TRBV7-9 and TRBJ1-2; possible D gene TRBD1, 5 bases. This TCR was sampled from a man in his fifties or sixties who received an inactivated influenza vaccine. Sequencing used PBMCs from blood, obtained about 12 days after vaccination. CDR3 nucleotides: TGTGCCAGCACCGAGAGGGGCGCACCTCCTGATGGCTACACCTTC. Protein sequence: CASTERGAPPDGYTF.